The 22 T cell receptor beta chains given below trace back to one sample, sequenced in a study of cytomegalovirus exposure and HLA in healthy donors. The PCR used 60 Vbeta and 13 Jbeta primers. Produced via immunoSEQ multiplex PCR; TCRdb's table is partial and in-frame only. Here the sample spans roughly 93,000 clones, about 81% being singletons. What was sequenced was PBMCs. These receptors originate from a man younger than 35 in good health and CMV-seropositive.

The chain has TRBV27 and TRBJ1-2, with TRBD1 as a possible D gene (6 bases). Trimming shortened V by 6 bases and J by 2 bases, and 10 bases separated the two germline ends. CDR1 and CDR2 from the germline V gene are MNHEY and SMNVEV (reference sequence). The CDR3 totals 13 residues. CDR3 residues: CASSSDRNYGYTF. The CDR3 bases are TGTGCCAGCAGCTCGGACAGAAACTATGGCTACACCTTC.

The chain couples TRBV25-1 to TRBJ2-3; 7 positions agree with TRBD1. The germline CDR1 and CDR2 sequences are MGHDK and SYGVNS. The CDR3 runs 16 residues. J gave up 3 bases and V 1 base, and 7 bases lay outside the gene matches. This chain's CDR3 is CASSELMGQSTDTQYF. For the CDR3, the DNA is TGTGCCAGCAGTGAATTGATGGGACAGTCAACAGATACGCAGTATTTT.

The chain has TRBV2 and TRBJ2-1; D is uncertain. The CDR3 runs to 16 residues. The V and J ends lost 3 bases and 0 bases respectively, with 12 bases between them. The V gene's germline CDR1 is SNHLY and CDR2 FYNNEI. The CDR3 here is CASSDPEVSSYNEQFF. The CDR3, as DNA: TGTGCCAGCAGTGATCCTGAGGTGAGCTCCTACAATGAGCAGTTCTTC. Full variable domain (missing parts from reference TRBV2 and TRBJ2-1): EPEVTQTPSHQVTQMGQEVILRCVPISNHLYFYWYRQILGQKVEFLVSFYNNEISEKSEIFDDQFSVERPDGSNFTLKIRSTKLEDSAMYFCASSDPEVSSYNEQFFGPGTRLTVL.

The V call is TRBV5-4, the J call TRBJ1-2, with a weak D call TRBD1 (6 bases). Germline V lookup: CDR1 SGHNT, CDR2 YYREEE (reference sequence). Trimming shortened V by 4 bases and J by 0 bases, and 10 bases separated the two germline ends. The CDR3 runs 14 residues. CDR3 in DNA: TGTGCCAGCAGCACAGGGATCTCTAACTATGGCTACACCTTC. It specifies CASSTGISNYGYTF.

This sequence joins TRBV15 and TRBJ2-7; 11 bases align to TRBD1. The junction had 6 bases not matched to a gene; V was cut back by 5 bases and J by 3 bases. CDR1 is LNHNV, CDR2 YYDKDF, per germline (reference sequence). CDR3 length: 15 amino acids. The CDR3 here is CATSPGQGGGYEQYF. CDR3 nucleotides: TGTGCCACCAGCCCGGGACAGGGGGGTGGCTACGAGCAGTACTTC.

The chain couples TRBV15 to TRBJ1-1; D may be TRBD1 (5 bases). The germline CDR1 and CDR2 sequences are LNHNV and YYDKDF (reference sequence). The CDR3 is 18 amino acids. V was trimmed by 1 base and J by 6 bases, leaving 24 bases between them. CDR3: CATSRAMSRGELASEAFF. As DNA, the CDR3 is TGTGCCACCAGCAGAGCGATGAGTAGGGGCGAACTTGCTTCTGAAGCTTTCTTT.

The genes are TRBV5-1 and TRBJ2-5; 10 nucleotides line up with TRBD1. The DNA end lines up better with TRBJ2-7; the J call may be wrong. The CDR3 sequence is 15 residues long. Germline CDR1 and CDR2: SGHRS and YFSETQ. In DNA, the CDR3 is TGCGCCAGCAGCCCTTTGGGACAGGGGAGTTACGAGCAGTACTTC. Translation gives CASSPLGQGSYEQYF.

J is TRBJ1-4 and V is TRBV2; D possibly corresponds to TRBD1 (6 bases). Germline CDR1 SNHLY, CDR2 FYNNEI. This CDR3 contains 13 residues. V was cut by 7 bases and J by 3 bases, with 9 bases left in between. The CDR3, as DNA: TGTGCCAGCATTGGACAGCCTAATGAAAAACTGTTTTTT. Protein: CASIGQPNEKLFF.

The chain is built from TRBV6-6 and TRBJ2-7, with 10 bases matching TRBD1. V lost 8 bases to trimming and J lost 3 bases; unmatched junction nucleotides: 1. CDR3 length: 12 amino acids. Germline V gene data show CDR1 as MNHNY and CDR2 as SVGAGI (reference sequence). In nucleotides, the CDR3 is TGTGCCAGCCGGGACAGGGGCTACGAGCAGTACTTC. This sequence encodes CASRDRGYEQYF.

This clone has more than one count but fewer than ten. The rearrangement joins TRBV9 to TRBJ2-1, with 8 bases fitting TRBD2. Germline trimming cut 2 bases from V and 5 bases from J; bases unmatched to any gene: 12. Per germline, CDR1 SGDLS and CDR2 YYNGEE. This CDR3 comprises 17 residues. The DNA of the CDR3 is TGTGCCAGCAGCGTTGATCCTCCGGGACTAGTAGACAATGAGCAGTTCTTC. Translated, it gives CASSVDPPGLVDNEQFF.

The rearrangement joins TRBV4-1 to TRBJ2-3; D is undetermined. The CDR3 covers 13 residues. Trimming took off 5 bases at V and 3 bases at J, with 9 bases between the two ends. The germline CDR1 and CDR2 sequences are MGHRA and YSYEKL. CDR3 coding DNA: TGCGCCAGCAGCAACAGACAAACAGATACGCAGTATTTT. Translating it yields CASSNRQTDTQYF.

Details on this clone: A read error may produce the germline difference seen at one junction end. This sample also contains other DNA sequences that code for the same CDR3. V gene TRBV2 combines with J gene TRBJ1-6, with TRBD1 identical over 7 bases. The CDR3 spans 14 residues. Germline V gene lookup returns CDR1 SNHLY and CDR2 FYNNEI. The CDR3 nucleotides read TGTGCCACCCGACAGGGTAACAATAATTCCCCCCTCCACTTT. This codes for CATRQGNNNSPLHF.

This clone has only a few counts. The V call is TRBV5-1, the J call TRBJ2-3, with 10 bases fitting TRBD2. In germline, CDR1 is SGHRS, CDR2 YFSETQ. V shed 3 bases and J 5 bases; nucleotides not matched to a gene: 6. This CDR3 spans 15 amino acids. CDR3 sequence: CASSSSGGGGDTQYF. For the CDR3, the DNA is TGCGCCAGCAGCTCAAGCGGGGGGGGTGGAGATACGCAGTATTTT. Full variable domain (outside the CDR3, taken from reference TRBV5-1 and TRBJ2-3): KAGVTQTPRYLIKTRGQQVTLSCSPISGHRSVSWYQQTPGQGLQFLFEYFSETQRNKGNFPGRFSGRQFSNSRSEMNVSTLELGDSALYLCASSSSGGGGDTQYFGPGTRLTVL.

This clone was seen once. The chain recombines TRBV5-6 with TRBJ2-6, with a possible D match to TRBD1 (6 bases). The CDR3 covers 14 residues. V dropped 4 bases and J dropped 6 bases, with 11 bases sitting between them. CDR1 and CDR2 from the germline V gene are SGHDT and YYEEEE. CDR3 region: CASSGWTAANVLTF. The CDR3 coding sequence is TGTGCCAGCAGCGGGTGGACAGCGGCCAACGTCCTGACTTTC.

The chain has TRBV7-8 and TRBJ2-5, with TRBD1 identical over 8 bases. Germline CDR1 SGHVS, CDR2 FQNEAQ. V shed 0 bases, J shed 4 bases, and the junction held 7 bases outside the gene matches. CDR3 length equals 16 residues. The CDR3 protein is CASSLAGTGTVETQYF. Here the CDR3 DNA reads TGTGCCAGCAGCTTAGCGGGGACAGGCACTGTAGAGACCCAGTACTTC.

This clone was seen more than once but under ten times. V gene TRBV6-1 combines with J gene TRBJ1-6; 7 bases fit TRBD1. The ends lost 3 bases at V and 6 bases at J; junction bases unmatched: 2. Germline V CDR1 and CDR2: MNHNS, SASEGT. This CDR3 spans 14 amino acids. CDR3 nucleotides: TGTGCCAGCAGTGACCGACAGGGTAATTCACCCCTCCACTTT. This sequence encodes CASSDRQGNSPLHF.

The chain uses TRBV4-1 and TRBJ2-5; 11 bases align to TRBD1. The DNA end lines up better with TRBJ2-7; the J call may be wrong. CDR1 MGHRA and CDR2 YSYEKL come from the germline V gene. The CDR3 extends over 15 amino acids. CDR3 DNA: TGCGCCAGCAGCCTTACCGGGACAGGGGGTGACGAGCAGTACTTC. It encodes CASSLTGTGGDEQYF.

The V gene is TRBV14, the J gene TRBJ1-3; D ambiguous. The CDR3 consists of 15 residues. The germline V gene has CDR1 SGHDN and CDR2 FVKESK. V was clipped by 0 bases and J by 4 bases, with 10 bases between them. The CDR3, as DNA: TGTGCCAGCAGCCAAGATGGAGGGTTCGGAAACACCATATATTTT. Translating it yields CASSQDGGFGNTIYF.

The genes are TRBV2 and TRBJ1-6; D possibly corresponds to TRBD1 (5 bases). The V end was cut by 7 bases, the J end by 9 bases, with 19 bases between. Germline loops: CDR1 SNHLY, CDR2 FYNNEI. The CDR3 spans 15 residues. The CDR3 sequence is CASMGQGGYGSPLHF. The DNA for the CDR3 is TGTGCCAGCATGGGGCAGGGCGGTTATGGTTCACCCCTCCACTTT. Using reference TRBV2 and TRBJ1-6 for the parts outside the CDR3, the full variable domain is EPEVTQTPSHQVTQMGQEVILRCVPISNHLYFYWYRQILGQKVEFLVSFYNNEISEKSEIFDDQFSVERPDGSNFTLKIRSTKLEDSAMYFCASMGQGGYGSPLHFGNGTRLTVT.

CDR3 sequence (DNA): TGTGCCAGCAGTTACTCGAGCAGGCCTAGCACAGATACGCAGTATTTT. It translates to CASSYSSRPSTDTQYF. The genes are TRBV6-5 and TRBJ2-3; D not certain. V lost 0 bases and J 0 bases, leaving 10 bases between the germline ends. CDR1 is MNHEY, CDR2 SVGAGI, per germline. CDR3 length: 16 amino acids.

The V and J genes are TRBV11-3 and TRBJ2-1, with D maybe TRBD2 (5 bases). The V gene lost 2 bases and the J gene lost 5 bases, with 13 bases spanning the gap. The CDR3 totals 15 residues. Germline CDR1 SGHNT, CDR2 YENEEA. The CDR3 DNA sequence: TGTGCCAGCAGCTTATTCCAAGACGGGGACAATGAGCAGTTCTTC. It yields the protein CASSLFQDGDNEQFF.

This sequence joins TRBV5-1 and TRBJ1-1; D remains unclear. The CDR3 totals 14 residues. Trimming removed 4 bases at V and 1 base at J, with 11 bases between. Per germline, CDR1 SGHRS and CDR2 YFSETQ. DNA for the CDR3: TGCGCCAGCAGCCCTACCCCGGGGAACACTGAAGCTTTCTTT. It encodes CASSPTPGNTEAFF.